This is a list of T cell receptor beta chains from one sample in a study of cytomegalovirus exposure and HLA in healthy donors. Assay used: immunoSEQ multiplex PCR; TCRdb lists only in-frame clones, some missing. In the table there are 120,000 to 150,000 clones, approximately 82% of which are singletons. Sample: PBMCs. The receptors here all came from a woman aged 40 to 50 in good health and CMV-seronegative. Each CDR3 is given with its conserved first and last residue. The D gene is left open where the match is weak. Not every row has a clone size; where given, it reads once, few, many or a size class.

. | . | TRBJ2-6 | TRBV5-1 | TGCGCCAGCAGCTACGGGAAGGGAAACGTCCTGACTTTC | CASSYGKGNVLTF
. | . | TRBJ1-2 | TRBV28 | TGTGCCAGCAGTTTATCAGGGCAGGGGCGCGGCTACACCTTC | CASSLSGQGRGYTF
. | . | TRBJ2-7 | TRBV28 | TGTGCCAGCAGTCCCCGTCCCGGCTACGAGCAGTACTTC | CASSPRPGYEQYF
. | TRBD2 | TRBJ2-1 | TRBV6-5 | TGTGCCAGCAGTCAACTAGCGGGAGGAGGGAATGAGCAGTTCTTC | CASSQLAGGGNEQFF
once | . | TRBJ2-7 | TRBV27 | TGTGCCAGCAGTTCAGGGAGGTCCTACGAGCAGTACTTC | CASSSGRSYEQYF
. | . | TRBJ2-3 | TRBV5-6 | TGTGCCAGCAGCTCCCGCAAAGGCAGGGCTGAAGCAGATACGCAGTATTTT | CASSSRKGRAEADTQYF
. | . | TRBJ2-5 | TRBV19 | TGTGCCAGTAGTCAGGGACTCAACCAAGAGACCCAGTACTTC | CASSQGLNQETQYF
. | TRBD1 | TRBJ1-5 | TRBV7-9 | TGTGCCAGCAGCTTAGACGGACAGGGTGTTCAGCCCCAGCATTTT | CASSLDGQGVQPQHF
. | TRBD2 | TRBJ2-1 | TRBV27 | TGTGCCAGCAGTTTATCGTCCCTAGCGGGAGGGATGGGAAATGAGCAGTTCTTC | CASSLSSLAGGMGNEQFF
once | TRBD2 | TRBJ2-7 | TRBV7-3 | TGTGCCAGCAGCCCGTCCGTAGCGGGAGGGCCCTACGAGCAGTACTTC | CASSPSVAGGPYEQYF
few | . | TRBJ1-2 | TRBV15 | TGTGCCACCAGCAGAGGGGCTTTCGACTATGGCTACACCTTC | CATSRGAFDYGYTF
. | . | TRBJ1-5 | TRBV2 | TGTGCCAGCAGTGTGGGGGCGGGGGGCAATCAGCCCCAGCATTTT | CASSVGAGGNQPQHF
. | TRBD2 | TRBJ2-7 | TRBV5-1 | TGCGCCAGCAGCATCACTAGCGGCCGCTACGAGCAGTACTTC | CASSITSGRYEQYF
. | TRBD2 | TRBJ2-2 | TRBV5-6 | TGTGCCAGCAGCCGGACTAGCGGGACCACCGGGGAGCTGTTTTTT | CASSRTSGTTGELFF
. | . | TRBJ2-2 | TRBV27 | TGTGCCAGCAGTTGGTTAGGGGTCCTAAACACCGGGGAGCTGTTTTTT | CASSWLGVLNTGELFF
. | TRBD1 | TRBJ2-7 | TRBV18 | TGTGCCAGCTCACCGGGACAGCACTCCTACGAGCAGTACTTC | CASSPGQHSYEQYF
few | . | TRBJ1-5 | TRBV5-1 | TGCGCCAGCAGCTTGAGTGACAGGAATGATCAGCCCCAGCATTTT | CASSLSDRNDQPQHF
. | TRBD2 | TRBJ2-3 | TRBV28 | TGTGCCAGCATTACTAGCGGGAGAGGGGGCAAAGATACGCAGTATTTT | CASITSGRGGKDTQYF
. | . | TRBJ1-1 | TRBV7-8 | TGTGCCAGCAGCTCTCGGACACTGAACACTGAAGCTTTCTTT | CASSSRTLNTEAFF
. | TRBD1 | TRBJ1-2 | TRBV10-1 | TGCGCCAGCAGTTTAGGACAGGGCTATGGCTACACCTTC | CASSLGQGYGYTF
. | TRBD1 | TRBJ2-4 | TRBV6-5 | TGTGCCAGCAGTTCTACCGGGACAGGTAGAGACATTCAGTACTTC | CASSSTGTGRDIQYF
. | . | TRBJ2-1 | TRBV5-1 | TGCGCCAGCAGCTTTCAGGGGATGAACAATGAGCAGTTCTTC | CASSFQGMNNEQFF
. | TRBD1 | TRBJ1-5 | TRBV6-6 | TGTGCCGGCGGGACAGGGCCCTCCCGGCCCCAGCATTTT | CAGGTGPSRPQHF
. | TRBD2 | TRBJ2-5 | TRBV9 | TGTGCCAGCAGCCCACGGACTAGCGGGAGTGAAGGAGAGACCCAGTACTTC | CASSPRTSGSEGETQYF
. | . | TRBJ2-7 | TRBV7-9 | TGTGCCAGCAGCCCTTCCACAGATAGCTCCTACGAGCAGTACTTC | CASSPSTDSSYEQYF
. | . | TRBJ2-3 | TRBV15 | TGTGCCACCAGCAGAGATCTGATGGCAGGCATCGCTACTAGCACAGATACGCAGTATTTT | CATSRDLMAGIATSTDTQYF
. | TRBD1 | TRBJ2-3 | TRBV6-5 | TGTGCCAGCACCAAGGGGGACAGGGGAGGGGATATGCAGTATTTT | CASTKGDRGGDMQYF
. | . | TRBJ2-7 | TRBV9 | TGTGCCAGCAGCAGGGGGGGCTACGAGCAGTACTTC | CASSRGGYEQYF
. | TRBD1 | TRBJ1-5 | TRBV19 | TGTGCCAGTAGTCCGGGACAGGGGGCGAATCAGCCCCAGCATTTT | CASSPGQGANQPQHF
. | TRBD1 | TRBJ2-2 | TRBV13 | TGTGCCAGCAGACAAGACGGACAGGGATCAGGGCTGTTTTTT | CASRQDGQGSGLFF
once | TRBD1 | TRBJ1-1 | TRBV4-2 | TGTGCCAGCAGCCAGAGGTCAGGGGGTTGGGGGTACACTGAAGCTTTCTTT | CASSQRSGGWGYTEAFF
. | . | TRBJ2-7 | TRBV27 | TGTGCCAGCAGTCGAAATAGATCCCCCTCCTACGAGCAGTACTTC | CASSRNRSPSYEQYF
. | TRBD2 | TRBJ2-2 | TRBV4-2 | TGTGCCAGCAGCCAAGGCGGGAGGGCCGGGGAGCTGTTTTTT | CASSQGGRAGELFF
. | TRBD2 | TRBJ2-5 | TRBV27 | TGTGCCAGCAAATTCATAAGCGGGGGGGAGACCCAGTACTTC | CASKFISGGETQYF
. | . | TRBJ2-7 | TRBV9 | TGTGCCAGCAGCCCATGGAGGGTGACCTACGAGCAGTACTTC | CASSPWRVTYEQYF
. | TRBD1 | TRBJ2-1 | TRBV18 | TGTGCCAGCTCACTAATGGGACAGCCGGGCTCCGAGCAGTTCTTC | CASSLMGQPGSEQFF
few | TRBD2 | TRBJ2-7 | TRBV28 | TGTGCCAGCAGTTTAGTTGCGGGAGGGCATACCTCCTACGAGCAGTACTTC | CASSLVAGGHTSYEQYF
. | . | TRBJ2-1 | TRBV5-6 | . | CVPAANGTSAFRDEQFF
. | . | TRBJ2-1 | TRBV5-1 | TGCGCCAGCAGCCAAAGCGCCGCCCCCTACAATGAGCAGTTCTTC | CASSQSAAPYNEQFF
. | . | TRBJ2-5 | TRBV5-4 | TGTGCCAGCTCGAGAGACCAAGAGACCCAGTACTTC | CASSRDQETQYF
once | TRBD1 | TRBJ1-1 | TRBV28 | TGTGCCAGCACACTGACAGGGGTGGGGACTGAAGCTTTCTTT | CASTLTGVGTEAFF
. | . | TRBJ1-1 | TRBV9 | TGTGCCAGCAGCGTAGAACAGGGTCCCACTGAAGCTTTCTTT | CASSVEQGPTEAFF
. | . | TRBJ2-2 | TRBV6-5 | TGTGCCAGCAGTGAGAGTGGGAACACCGGGGAGCTGTTTTTT | CASSESGNTGELFF
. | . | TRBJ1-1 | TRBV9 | TGTGCCAGCAGCGCAGAAGCCAGGGGGAACACTGAAGCTTTCTTT | CASSAEARGNTEAFF
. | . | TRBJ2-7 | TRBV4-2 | TGTGCCAGCAGCCAAGCGGTACCCTCCTACGAGCAGTACTTC | CASSQAVPSYEQYF